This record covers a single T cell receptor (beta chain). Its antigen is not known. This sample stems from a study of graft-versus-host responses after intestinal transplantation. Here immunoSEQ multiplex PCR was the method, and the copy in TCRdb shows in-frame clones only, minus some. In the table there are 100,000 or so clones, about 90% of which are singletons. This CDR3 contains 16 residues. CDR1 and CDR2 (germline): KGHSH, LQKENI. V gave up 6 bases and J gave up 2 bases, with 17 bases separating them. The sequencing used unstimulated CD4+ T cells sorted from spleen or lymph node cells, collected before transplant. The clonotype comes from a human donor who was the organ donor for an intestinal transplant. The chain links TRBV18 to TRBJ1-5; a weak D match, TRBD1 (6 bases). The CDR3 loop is CASSPSQGDGNQPQHF. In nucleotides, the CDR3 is TGTGCCAGCTCCCCATCACAGGGCGACGGCAATCAGCCCCAGCATTTT. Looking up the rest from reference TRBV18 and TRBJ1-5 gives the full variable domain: NAGVMQNPRHLVRRRGQEARLRCSPMKGHSHVYWYRQLPEEGLKFMVYLQKENIIDESGMPKERFSAEFPKEGPSILRIQQVVRGDSAAYFCASSPSQGDGNQPQHFGDGTRLSIL.